This is a list of T cell receptor beta chains from one sample in a study of OX40 agonist ivuxolimab in advanced cancers. Sequencing used immunoSEQ multiplex PCR; TCRdb keeps in-frame clones, though not all of them. The table shows about 94,000 clones, with around 87% occurring only once. Sequencing used CD4+ or CD8+ T cells sorted from blood, obtained in a trial of the OX40 agonist ivuxolimab. The receptor set was obtained from an adult with an advanced solid tumor such as melanoma, head and neck, liver or kidney cancer. The CDR3 runs from the conserved cysteine through the conserved F or W. Fields, in order: clone size, D gene, V gene, J gene, CDR3 DNA, CDR3 protein. The D gene is left open where the match is weak. Not every row has a clone size; where given, it reads once, few, many or a size class.

>NA|TRBD1|TRBV4-3|TRBJ1-2
TGCGCCAGCAGCCAAGAGGTAGGGGGACAGGGGTCCGGCTACACCTTC
CASSQEVGGQGSGYTF
>NA|NA|TRBV15|TRBJ1-1
TGTGCCACCAGCAGAGATATAGGCAGGGTTCCTGAAGCTTTCTTT
CATSRDIGRVPEAFF
>NA|TRBD2|TRBV10-3|TRBJ2-3
TGTGCCACCCGAGATAGCGGGGGGGCTGTAGATACGCAGTATTTT
CATRDSGGAVDTQYF
>NA|NA|TRBV7-2|TRBJ2-5
TGTGCCAGCACCTTAGCCAGCGGTAGGGAGACCCAGTACTTC
CASTLASGRETQYF
>NA|NA|TRBV7-9|TRBJ2-2
TGTGCCAGCAGCTTGAGTGGGGGATCGGGGGAGCTGTTTTTT
CASSLSGGSGELFF
>NA|TRBD1|TRBV25-1|TRBJ1-2
TGTGCCAGCAGTGAAGCTGGACAGGGTAATCACGGCTACACCTTC
CASSEAGQGNHGYTF
>once|NA|TRBV9|TRBJ2-7
TGTGCCAGCAGCGTAGGGGGGGGCCCCTACGAGCAGTACTTC
CASSVGGGPYEQYF
>NA|NA|TRBV9|TRBJ2-3
TGTGCCAGCAGCGTAGGGGGATCGAGCGGGACAGATACGCAGTATTTT
CASSVGGSSGTDTQYF
>NA|NA|TRBV6-6|TRBJ2-1
TGTGCCAGCAGTTACTCGATACGTGGTGAGCAGTTCTTC
CASSYSIRGEQFF
>NA|NA|TRBV5-1|TRBJ2-7
TGCGCCAGCAGCTCGCAGGGATCTACGCGAGCGGCTACCTACGAGCAGTACTTC
CASSSQGSTRAATYEQYF
>NA|TRBD2|TRBV7-2|TRBJ2-7
TGTGCCAGCAGCTCCCCCAATGTGGCTAGCGGGGGGGCGTTCTACGAGCAGTACTTC
CASSSPNVASGGAFYEQYF
>NA|NA|TRBV11-2|TRBJ2-7
TGTGCCAGCAGCTTAGATAGAGGACTTCGCGCTCTGGAGCAGTACTTC
CASSLDRGLRALEQYF
>NA|TRBD1|TRBV6-6|TRBJ1-1
TGTGCCAGCAGTCCCCGAACAGGGGTGAACACTGAAGCTTTCTTT
CASSPRTGVNTEAFF
>NA|NA|TRBV5-4|TRBJ2-7
TGTGCCAGCAGCTTGCCAGGGACCTCCTACGAGCAGTACTTC
CASSLPGTSYEQYF
>NA|NA|TRBV5-1|TRBJ1-4
TGCGCCAGCAGCTTGGACAGGCCGAGCTCCGCAAATGAAAAACTGTTTTTT
CASSLDRPSSANEKLFF
>NA|TRBD1|TRBV7-9|TRBJ1-1
TGTGCCAGCAGCTCATACAGGGGGCGTCGCGCTGAGGCTTTCTTT
CASSSYRGRRAEAFF
>NA|TRBD1|TRBV5-1|TRBJ1-1
TGCGCCAGCAGCCCTGGTATAGGGGGCGCCCAGACTGAAGCTTTCTTT
CASSPGIGGAQTEAFF
>NA|NA|TRBV7-3|TRBJ2-3
TGTGCCAGCAGCCCCGCGGTAAGGGATACGCAGTATTTT
CASSPAVRDTQYF
>NA|TRBD1|TRBV19|TRBJ2-7
TGTGCCAGTAGTGAAGGGACAGGGCCCTACGAGCAGTACTTC
CASSEGTGPYEQYF
>NA|NA|TRBV19|TRBJ1-1
TGTGCCAGCCATCCCCAGGACAGAATACTCTGGGGTTTCTTT
CASHPQDRILWGFF
>NA|NA|TRBV7-8|TRBJ1-5
TGTGCCAGCAGCTTAGCGATCGACTCGGGGCAGCCCCAGCATTTT
CASSLAIDSGQPQHF
>NA|NA|TRBV7-9|TRBJ2-7
TGTGCCAGCAGCTTAGAAGTAGTAGGTGAGCAGTACTTC
CASSLEVVGEQYF
>NA|NA|TRBV11-3|TRBJ2-1
TGTGCCAGCAGCTTAGATGAGGGAGGTGAGCAGTTCTTC
CASSLDEGGEQFF
>NA|NA|TRBV1|TRBJ2-4
TGCACCAGCAGCCAAGGGGAGGGGGCCAAAAACATTCAGTACTTC
CTSSQGEGAKNIQYF
>NA|NA|TRBV5-1|TRBJ1-1
TGCGCCAGCAGCTTGGCCCTTGTAGGCGCTGAAGCTTTCTTT
CASSLALVGAEAFF
>NA|NA|TRBV15|TRBJ2-3
TGTGCCACCAGCAGAGATCCCGTCAGGACAGATACGCAGTATTTT
CATSRDPVRTDTQYF
>few|TRBD1|TRBV10-3|TRBJ2-2
TGTGCCATCAGACCCGGGACAGGCGTCATGGGCACCGGGGAGCTGTTTTTT
CAIRPGTGVMGTGELFF
>NA|NA|TRBV15|TRBJ1-1
TGTGCCACCAGCAGAGGGATGGGACGGAACACTGAAGCTTTCTTT
CATSRGMGRNTEAFF
>NA|TRBD2|TRBV18|TRBJ2-5
TGTGCCAGCTCACCACGGCTAGCGGGGGGCCAAGAGACCCAGTACTTC
CASSPRLAGGQETQYF
>NA|TRBD1|TRBV7-9|TRBJ2-1
TGTGCCAGCAGCTACAGAGGGACAGGGAACGATGAGCAGTTCTTC
CASSYRGTGNDEQFF
>NA|NA|TRBV12-5|TRBJ2-7
TGTGCTAGTGGTTTATCCCGGGGAATTATGGATGAGCAGTACTTC
CASGLSRGIMDEQYF
>NA|TRBD1|TRBV5-1|TRBJ1-1
TGCGCCAGCAGCTTGGCACAGGGGTTCACTGAAGCTTTCTTT
CASSLAQGFTEAFF
>NA|TRBD2|TRBV6-1|TRBJ2-5
TGTGCCAGCCTAGCGGGGGGGTCAAGGGAGACCCAGTACTTC
CASLAGGSRETQYF
>NA|NA|TRBV7-2|TRBJ1-5
TGTGCCAGCAGCTCAGGACAGCCCAATCAGCCCCAGCATTTT
CASSSGQPNQPQHF
>once|NA|TRBV14|TRBJ2-7
TGTGCCAGCAGCCAAGACAGGGGTGACGACGAGCAGTACTTC
CASSQDRGDDEQYF
>NA|TRBD1|TRBV18|TRBJ1-1
TGTGCCAGCCTCTCAGCGGGGACAGCAGTTGAAGCTTTCTTT
CASLSAGTAVEAFF
>NA|TRBD2|TRBV30|TRBJ2-2
TGTGCCTGGAGTGGCGGGGGGTATGGCGGGGAGCTGTTTTTT
CAWSGGGYGGELFF
>NA|NA|TRBV18|TRBJ1-4
TGTGCCAGCTCACCACTCGGTCAGGAGGGTGAAAAACTGTTTTTT
CASSPLGQEGEKLFF
>NA|NA|TRBV29-1|TRBJ1-2
TGCAGCGTTGGACGGACAGACCGACTATGGGGCTACACCTTC
CSVGRTDRLWGYTF
>NA|NA|TRBV5-5|TRBJ1-2
TGTGCCAGCAGCTTGGCCAGGACCAACTATGGCTACACCTTC
CASSLARTNYGYTF
>NA|TRBD1|TRBV7-8|TRBJ1-5
TGTGCCAGCACGCTTCGGACAGGGCCCAATCAGCCCCAGCATTTT
CASTLRTGPNQPQHF
>NA|NA|TRBV6-5|TRBJ2-7
TGTGCCAGCAGGGGAGACAGCCCCCCCTACGAGCAGTACTTC
CASRGDSPPYEQYF
>few|NA|TRBV7-2|TRBJ2-7
TGTGCCAGCAGCTCCCGCCCAAGGGACGAGCAGTACTTC
CASSSRPRDEQYF
>NA|TRBD1|TRBV5-5|TRBJ2-7
TGTGCCAGCAGCTCCCAGGACAGGTTCTCCTACGAGCAGTACTTC
CASSSQDRFSYEQYF
>NA|NA|TRBV11-2|TRBJ1-3
TGTGCCAGCAGCTTAGAGAGGGCAGCAGGAAACACCATATATTTT
CASSLERAAGNTIYF
>once|NA|TRBV15|TRBJ1-4
TGTGCCACCAGCACTCGACTCTGGGATGAAAAACTGTTTTTT
CATSTRLWDEKLFF
>NA|NA|TRBV6-6|TRBJ2-7
TGTGCCAGCAGTTACTCATCGGGGGCCTACGAGCAGTACTTC
CASSYSSGAYEQYF
>NA|TRBD2|TRBV5-4|TRBJ2-3
TGTGCCAGCGGCCGGACTAGCGGGGACTCAGATACGCAGTATTTT
CASGRTSGDSDTQYF
>NA|NA|TRBV7-6|TRBJ2-3
TGTGCCAGCAGCTCCAAGAGCACGATCCGGACGAGCACAGATACGCAGTATTTT
CASSSKSTIRTSTDTQYF
>few|TRBD2|TRBV4-1|TRBJ2-7
TGCGCCAGCAGCCAAGCTGCAAGCGGGGGACCCTACGAGCAGTACTTC
CASSQAASGGPYEQYF
>NA|NA|TRBV6-5|TRBJ1-1
TGTGCCAGCAGTTACGGGGGGCACACTGAAGCTTTCTTT
CASSYGGHTEAFF
>few|NA|TRBV19|TRBJ1-1
TGTGCCAGTAGGATGGAGAACACTGAAGCTTTCTTT
CASRMENTEAFF
>few|NA|TRBV27|TRBJ1-5
TGTGCCAGCAGCCCCGATGAGGTTCAGCCCCAGCATTTT
CASSPDEVQPQHF
>NA|NA|TRBV10-3|TRBJ1-2
TGTGCCATCACCCAAGACCTCGCGGTGGGAGGCTACACCTTC
CAITQDLAVGGYTF
>few|NA|TRBV19|TRBJ2-6
TGTGCCAGTAGTACTCGGGACCTTTCTGGGGCCAACGTCCTGACTTTC
CASSTRDLSGANVLTF
>NA|NA|TRBV7-9|TRBJ2-1
TGTGCCAGCAGTGCTAACTACAATGAGCAGTTCTTC
CASSANYNEQFF
>NA|NA|TRBV20-1|TRBJ1-2
TGCAGTGCCGCGGGGGGGAGCTTCTACACCTTC
CSAAGGSFYTF
>NA|NA|TRBV7-7|TRBJ2-3
TGTGCCAGCAGCTTATCGGTCAGCCCCACAGATACGCAGTATTTT
CASSLSVSPTDTQYF